These T cell receptor beta chains were read from a single sample in a study of lymphopenia after photon versus proton radiotherapy. Sequencing used immunoSEQ multiplex PCR; TCRdb keeps in-frame clones, though not all of them. The table shows 30,000 to 40,000 clones, with 90% to 95% occurring only once. This material consisted of peripheral blood, taken from a patient treated with photon-based radiotherapy. Receptor source: a man aged 60 to 75 with cholangiocarcinoma. CDR3s include the opening cysteine and the closing phenylalanine or tryptophan.

V	J	CDR3
TRBV5-1	TRBJ2-3	CASTPFIGSTDTQYF
TRBV5-5	TRBJ2-1	CASSLEVWLYNEQFF
TRBV18	TRBJ1-1	CASSSRQNTEAFF
TRBV4-3	TRBJ1-1	CASSQDWGTEAFF
TRBV19	TRBJ2-1	CASSIAGRNEQFF
TRBV6-6	TRBJ2-3	CASSYLGGGTDTQYF
TRBV10-1	TRBJ1-5	CASTKTGEANQPQHF
TRBV15	TRBJ2-7	CATSRDPGAATYEQYF
TRBV27	TRBJ2-5	CASSLLAGPQETQYF
TRBV6-6	TRBJ2-7	CASSRDREYEQYF
TRBV5-5	TRBJ2-7	CASSSAGIAAYEQYF